This entry lists 29 T cell receptor beta chains sequenced from one sample in a study of CD8 T cells in ankylosing spondylitis. Study-level findings and limits: The study identified a TCR beta motif of roughly eight highly homologous variants that appeared characteristic of ankylosing spondylitis blood.

The antigens of these receptors remain unknown. TCRdb independently ran MiXCR on the 5' RACE reads; one entry per CDR3 protein. Found here are about 800,000 distinct CDR3 sequences, around 11% of them singletons; the top ten hold just over 0.5%. The sequenced sample consisted of blood, either unsorted or a sorted T cell fraction (not recorded which). All receptors come from a male donor with ankylosing spondylitis.

This clonotype came up many times. V usage is TRBV5-1 and J usage is TRBJ2-1; the D gene is possibly TRBD1 (5 bases). The germline V gene encodes CDR1 SGHRS and CDR2 YFSETQ. This CDR3 contains 14 residues. V was clipped by 2 bases and J by 1 base, with 7 bases between them. The CDR3 sequence: CASSFAGSYNEQFF. CDR3 nucleotides: TGCGCCAGCAGCTTCGCAGGGTCCTACAATGAGCAGTTCTTC.

This clonotype appeared a few times. This chain links TRBV20-1 with TRBJ1-4; 9 bases match TRBD1. J was trimmed by 7 bases and V by 0 bases; bases with no gene match: 3. CDR1 is DFQATT and CDR2 is SNEGSKA in the germline V gene (reference sequence). CDR3 length: 14 amino acids. CDR3 sequence reads: CSARDTGQGEKLFF. The CDR3 coding sequence is TGCAGTGCTAGAGATACGGGACAGGGTGAAAAACTGTTTTTT.

This clonotype was observed at least ten times. CDR3 region: CSATRDRGKETQYF. The CDR3, as DNA: TGCAGTGCCACCCGGGACAGGGGAAAAGAGACCCAGTACTTC. The rearrangement joins TRBV20-1 to TRBJ2-5; 10 bases agree with TRBD1. The CDR3 has 14 amino acids. V lost 6 bases and J lost 3; bases outside the gene matches: 7. The germline gives CDR1 DFQATT, CDR2 SNEGSKA (reference sequence).

This clonotype was recorded a few times. The chain employs TRBV6-5 and TRBJ1-5; D remains ambiguous. V lost 0 bases to trimming and J lost 0 bases, with 12 bases between them. CDR3 length: 17 residues. Germline CDR1 reads MNHEY; CDR2 reads SVGAGI. The CDR3 DNA is TGTGCCAGCAGTTACTCACCGCCTTATTATAGCAATCAGCCCCAGCATTTT. This sequence encodes CASSYSPPYYSNQPQHF.

This clonotype was counted a few times. The rearrangement links TRBV10-3 to TRBJ2-6; D may be TRBD1 or TRBD2 (5 bases each). Germline V gives CDR1 ENHRY, CDR2 SYGVKD. V was trimmed by 0 bases and J by 3 bases, leaving 6 bases between them. The CDR3 runs to 15 residues. The CDR3 sequence: CAISESGVGANVLTF. DNA for the CDR3: TGTGCCATCAGTGAGTCGGGGGTTGGGGCCAACGTCCTGACTTTC.

The J gene is TRBJ2-2, the V gene TRBV20-1; D may be TRBD1 (6 bases). This CDR3 has 15 amino acids. The germline V gene encodes CDR1 DFQATT and CDR2 SNEGSKA (reference sequence). V shed 0 bases and J shed 6 bases, with 14 bases lying between them. The CDR3 DNA reads as TGCAGTGCTAGAGATCCAGGGGCCCGGCCCGGGGAGCTGTTTTTT. It encodes CSARDPGARPGELFF.

This clonotype was detected ten times or more. The chain has TRBV9 and TRBJ2-7; D may correspond to TRBD1 or TRBD2 (5 bases each). There are 13 residues in the CDR3. CDR1 and CDR2 from the germline V gene are SGDLS and YYNGEE. Trimming took off 0 bases at V and 6 bases at J, with 10 bases between the two ends. DNA of the CDR3: TGTGCCAGCAGCGTAGATAGGGACGGCGAGCAGTACTTC. The encoded protein is CASSVDRDGEQYF.

The gene calls are TRBV20-1 and TRBJ1-6; no firm D call. The germline V gene encodes CDR1 DFQATT and CDR2 SNEGSKA (reference sequence). V was cut by 6 bases and J by 6 bases, with 9 bases left in between. CDR3 size: 12 residues. The CDR3: CSAVSPNSPLHF. The CDR3 DNA sequence: TGCAGTGCCGTGTCCCCTAATTCACCCCTCCACTTT.

This clonotype has just a few counts. The chain is built from TRBV9 and TRBJ2-7; D is uncertain. From germline, CDR1 is SGDLS and CDR2 YYNGEE. V was trimmed by 4 bases and J by 1 base, leaving 15 bases between them. The CDR3 is 15 residues long. In DNA form, the CDR3 reads TGTGCCAGCAGCCCCGCGCCGAGAGGTTCCTACGAGCAGTACTTC. It specifies CASSPAPRGSYEQYF.

The chain's CDR3 is CASSRTPLEETQYF. The CDR3 nucleotides are TGTGCCAGCAGCCGGACCCCCCTAGAAGAGACCCAGTACTTC. This chain uses TRBV27 with TRBJ2-5; D gene uncertain. Germline CDR1 MNHEY, CDR2 SMNVEV (reference sequence). This CDR3 spans 14 amino acids. Trimming took 6 bases from V and 3 from J, leaving 14 bases between them.

This clonotype was recorded a few times. CDR3 nucleotides: TGTGCCAGCAGTGAAAATTGGGGTATCGACGAGCAGTACTTC. It translates to CASSENWGIDEQYF. The chain has TRBV25-1 and TRBJ2-7, with no clear D. CDR1 and CDR2 from the germline V gene are MGHDK and SYGVNS. V was trimmed by 2 bases and J by 5 bases, leaving 13 bases between them. CDR3 length: 14 amino acids.

This clonotype was counted a few times. The chain couples TRBV10-3 to TRBJ1-6; D perhaps matches TRBD1 (6 bases). The germline gives CDR1 ENHRY, CDR2 SYGVKD. CDR3 length: 14 residues. The germline V and J ends were trimmed by 3 bases and 10 bases, with 13 bases remaining between them. CDR3 sequence reads: CAISDRGEGSPLHF. For the CDR3, the DNA is TGTGCCATCAGTGACAGGGGCGAAGGGTCACCCCTCCACTTT.

In this sample, this clonotype turned up many times. The chain combines TRBV12-3 or TRBV12-4 with TRBJ2-2; possibly TRBD1 for D (6 bases). The V gene lost 4 bases and the J gene lost 0 bases, with 6 bases spanning the gap. This CDR3 region has 14 residues. CDR3 bases: TGTGCCAGCAGTTGGGACACGAACACCGGGGAGCTGTTTTTT. It specifies CASSWDTNTGELFF.

This clonotype was observed a handful of times. The CDR3 nucleotides are TGTGCCAGCAGCTTAGGGTGGGACCAGACCCAGTACTTC. It specifies CASSLGWDQTQYF. This rearrangement joins TRBV7-6 to TRBJ2-5; D possibly matches TRBD1 or TRBD2 (5 bases each). CDR1 and CDR2 (germline): SGHVS, FNYEAQ. There are 13 residues in the CDR3. With 1 base removed from V and 6 bases from J, the gap between germline ends came to 9 bases. Drawing the rest from reference TRBV7-6 and TRBJ2-5, the complete variable domain is GAGVSQSPRYKVTKRGQDVALRCDPISGHVSLYWYRQALGQGPEFLTYFNYEAQQDKSGLPNDRFSAERPEGSISTLTIQRTEQRDSAMYRCASSLGWDQTQYFGPGTRLLVL.

Many counts were recorded for this clonotype. V and J are TRBV20-1 and TRBJ1-2, with 8 nucleotides matching TRBD1. The CDR3 runs 18 residues. Germline CDR1 reads DFQATT; CDR2 reads SNEGSKA (reference sequence). V trimming: 0 bases; J trimming: 3 bases; junction bases outside the gene matches: 15. CDR3 coding DNA: TGCAGTGCTAGAGACCCTACAGGGGGGCGAGGGATTGACTATGGCTACACCTTC. This translates into CSARDPTGGRGIDYGYTF.

This clonotype was found a few times. V is TRBV29-1 and J is TRBJ2-5; 8 nucleotides agree with TRBD1. With V trimmed by 4 bases and J by 2 bases, 6 bases remained unmatched. The CDR3 length is 14 residues. Germline V gene sequence: CDR1 SQVTM, CDR2 ANQGSEA. CDR3 DNA: TGCAGCGTTGGGGCAACAGGGGGACAAGAGACCCAGTACTTC. Translation gives CSVGATGGQETQYF. Drawing the rest from reference TRBV29-1 and TRBJ2-5, the complete variable domain is SAVISQKPSRDICQRGTSLTIQCQVDSQVTMMFWYRQQPGQSLTLIATANQGSEATYESGFVIDKFPISRPNLTFSTLTVSNMSPEDSSIYLCSVGATGGQETQYFGPGTRLLVL.

This clonotype appeared a few times. The V call is TRBV6-5, the J call TRBJ2-4; no definite D call. Between the trimmed V and J ends, which lost 2 bases and 11 bases, there was a span of 7 bases. Germline V lookup: CDR1 MNHEY, CDR2 SVGAGI. The length of the CDR3 is 11 residues. The CDR3 loop reads CASSYGLVQYF. CDR3 nucleotides: TGTGCCAGCAGTTACGGATTGGTTCAGTACTTC.

About this clonotype itself: A much larger clone differs from this one at a single base, so this may be a read error. The CDR3 reads CCARDPSGSLSYEQYF. The DNA of the CDR3 is TGCTGTGCTAGAGATCCAAGCGGGAGTCTTTCCTACGAGCAGTACTTC. The chain employs TRBV20-1 and TRBJ2-7; 8 bases fit TRBD2. CDR1 is DFQATT and CDR2 is SNEGSKA in the germline V gene (reference sequence). The CDR3 length is 16 residues.

The chain joins TRBV10-3 to TRBJ1-3; the D gene is possibly TRBD1 (5 bases). The CDR3 has 16 amino acids. The germline V gene encodes CDR1 ENHRY and CDR2 SYGVKD. V shed 7 bases and J shed 2 bases, with 18 bases lying between them. As DNA, the CDR3 is TGTGCCATCACCCTGAATTCGCAGGGACCTGGAAACACCATATATTTT. Its translation: CAITLNSQGPGNTIYF.

The chain couples TRBV7-2 to TRBJ2-1; D tentatively fits TRBD1 or TRBD2 (5 bases each). Germline V CDR1 and CDR2: SGHTA, FQGNSA. Trimming pared 5 bases from V and 2 bases from J, leaving 13 bases between. CDR3 size: 15 residues. The CDR3 DNA reads as TGTGCCAGCAGCATCCTAGGGACCACCTACAATGAGCAGTTCTTC. Its protein product is CASSILGTTYNEQFF. The whole variable domain, filled in from reference TRBV7-2 and TRBJ2-1, reads GAGVSQSPSNKVTEKGKDVELRCDPISGHTALYWYRQSLGQGLEFLIYFQGNSAPDKSGLPSDRFSAERTGGSVSTLTIQRTQQEDSAVYLCASSILGTTYNEQFFGPGTRLTVL.

This clonotype has more than one count but fewer than ten. The chain combines TRBV20-1 with TRBJ2-5; 10 bases agree with TRBD1. Losses at the gene ends were 5 bases for V and 5 bases for J; bases not matched to a gene: 8. Germline lookup yields CDR1 DFQATT and CDR2 SNEGSKA (reference sequence). CDR3 size: 14 residues. The CDR3 DNA reads TGCAGTGCTTCTCGGGACAGGGGCGGGGAGACCCAGTACTTC. Translating it yields CSASRDRGGETQYF.

The J gene is TRBJ1-2, the V gene TRBV7-2; 7 bases map to TRBD1. The CDR3 contains 15 residues. J was trimmed by 4 bases and V by 2 bases; bases with no gene match: 7. Germline CDR1 and CDR2: SGHTA and FQGNSA. CDR3 protein: CASSLRQGGAYGYTF. For the CDR3, the DNA is TGTGCCAGCAGCTTACGACAGGGAGGTGCCTATGGCTACACCTTC.

The V and J genes are TRBV21-1 and TRBJ2-7; the DNA was not compared with TRBD2, the D call given in the table. TRBV21-1 is given as a pseudogene. CDR3 length: 14 residues. CDR3 in DNA: TGTGCCAGCACCCTGACCGGGATTAGCCTCGAGCAGTACTTC. As protein: CASTLTGISLEQYF.

This clonotype was seen a handful of times. J is TRBJ1-5 and V is TRBV6-5; D gene uncertain. In germline, CDR1 is MNHEY, CDR2 SVGAGI. This CDR3 has 15 amino acids. V lost 0 bases and J lost 6, with 12 bases in between. CDR3 sequence: CASSYSWAPGQPQHF. The CDR3 DNA reads TGTGCCAGCAGTTACTCTTGGGCCCCTGGTCAGCCCCAGCATTTT.

This clonotype has ten or more counts. The V and J genes are TRBV6-5 and TRBJ2-7, with D possibly TRBD1 on 6 matching bases. This CDR3 is 12 amino acids long. Germline loops: CDR1 MNHEY, CDR2 SVGAGI. V lost 5 bases and J 6 bases, leaving 11 bases between the germline ends. The CDR3 here is CASSTTGREQYF. The CDR3, as DNA: TGTGCCAGCAGTACGACAGGTCGCGAGCAGTACTTC.

The CDR3 region is CASSYSRRLAAQYF. The CDR3 coding sequence is TGTGCCAGCAGTTACTCGAGGAGACTAGCTGCGCAGTATTTT. The chain combines TRBV6-5 with TRBJ2-3, with 7 bases identical to TRBD2. The junction had 7 bases not matched to a gene; V was cut back by 0 bases and J by 10 bases. Germline-derived CDR1 and CDR2 are MNHEY and SVGAGI. The CDR3 contains 14 residues.

This chain uses TRBV7-9 with TRBJ2-1, with D uncertain. Trimming shortened V by 8 bases and J by 3 bases, and 17 bases separated the two germline ends. In germline, CDR1 is SEHNR, CDR2 FQNEAQ (reference sequence). The CDR3 has 15 amino acids. The CDR3 DNA reads TGTGCCAGCGGCTCTAGGGCGAGTGGCTACAATGAGCAGTTCTTC. Its protein is CASGSRASGYNEQFF.

J is TRBJ2-5 and V is TRBV18; 7 bases are shared with TRBD1. The CDR3 consists of 15 residues. CDR1 is KGHSH, CDR2 LQKENI, per germline. V gave up 0 bases and J gave up 3 bases; unmatched junction bases: 4. As DNA, the CDR3 is TGTGCCAGCTCACCACCCGGGACAGCGAAAGAGACCCAGTACTTC. Its protein is CASSPPGTAKETQYF.

This clonotype was seen a few times. This rearrangement joins TRBV15 to TRBJ2-3; D is ambiguous. CDR3 length: 13 amino acids. Trimming removed 5 bases from V and 4 bases from J, with 10 bases in between. Germline V gene lookup returns CDR1 LNHNV and CDR2 YYDKDF (reference sequence). The CDR3 here is CATSVSSPDTQYF. DNA for the CDR3: TGTGCCACCAGCGTTTCGTCTCCAGATACGCAGTATTTT.